Following are 2 T cell receptor beta chains from one sample sequenced in a study of cytomegalovirus exposure and HLA in healthy donors. PCR primers comprised 60 Vbeta and 13 Jbeta primers. The data were produced by immunoSEQ multiplex PCR, yet TCRdb's version contains in-frame clones alone and is incomplete. The data contain about 120,000 clones, about 68% of them singletons. Source material: PBMCs. These receptors were taken from a man in his forties or fifties in good health and CMV-seropositive.

The gene calls are TRBV19 and TRBJ1-4; no reliable D call. This CDR3 is built from 14 residues. Germline lookup yields CDR1 LNHDA and CDR2 SQIVND (reference sequence). The V end was cut by 3 bases, the J end by 7 bases, with 12 bases between. The CDR3 DNA reads TGTGCCAGTAGTATCCCAGGAAAAGGTGAAAAACTGTTTTTT. Residues: CASSIPGKGEKLFF. The complete variable domain, with remaining parts taken from reference TRBV19 and TRBJ1-4, reads DGGITQSPKYLFRKEGQNVTLSCEQNLNHDAMYWYRQDPGQGLRLIYYSQIVNDFQKGDIAEGYSVSREKKESFPLTVTSAQKNPTAFYLCASSIPGKGEKLFFGSGTQLSVL.

The chain joins TRBV6-1 to TRBJ2-5; 10 bases agree with TRBD2. V shed 5 bases and J 5 bases; nucleotides not matched to a gene: 8. The germline gives CDR1 MNHNS, CDR2 SASEGT. CDR3 length: 15 residues. The DNA for the CDR3 is TGTGCCAGCAGTAACGGACTAGCGGCGGGGGAGACCCAGTACTTC. It yields the protein CASSNGLAAGETQYF.